The T cell receptor (beta chain) under discussion was sequenced for a study of Ad26.COV2.S vaccination and SARS-CoV-2 variants. V shed 1 base and J 4 bases; nucleotides not matched to a gene: 0. The CDR3 covers 14 residues. The V gene's germline CDR1 is LNHDA and CDR2 SQIVND (reference sequence). Stated treatment: 15 to 20 received Ad26.COV2.S at low or high dose, single or two shots; roughly 5 received placebo; per-sample allocation not given. Specimens were obtained on day 63 following the first vaccine or placebo injection. The method was immunoSEQ multiplex PCR; TCRdb's version includes in-frame clones alone and lacks a portion of them. The data hold roughly 380,000 clones, with approximately 90% observed a single time.

The material was peripheral blood, obtained in a trial of Ad26.COV2.S vaccine versus placebo. V and J are TRBV19 and TRBJ2-2; TRBD1 aligns across 7 bases. The receptor's source is a person aged 18 to 59 who received the Ad26.COV2.S COVID-19 vaccine or a placebo. CDR3 in DNA: TGTGCCAGTAGTATAGCAGGGGGCACCGGGGAGCTGTTTTTT. The encoded protein is CASSIAGGTGELFF.